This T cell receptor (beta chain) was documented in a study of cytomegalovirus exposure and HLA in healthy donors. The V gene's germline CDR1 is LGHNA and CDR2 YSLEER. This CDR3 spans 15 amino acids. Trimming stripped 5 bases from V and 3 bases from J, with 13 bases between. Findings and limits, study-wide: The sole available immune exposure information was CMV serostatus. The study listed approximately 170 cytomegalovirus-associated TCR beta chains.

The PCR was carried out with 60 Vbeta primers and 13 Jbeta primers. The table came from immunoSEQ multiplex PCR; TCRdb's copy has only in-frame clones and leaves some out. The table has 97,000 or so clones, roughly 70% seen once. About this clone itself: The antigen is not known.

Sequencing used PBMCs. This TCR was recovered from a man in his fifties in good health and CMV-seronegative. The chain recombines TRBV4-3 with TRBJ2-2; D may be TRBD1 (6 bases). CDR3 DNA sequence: TGCGCCAGCAGCACCCGGACAGCAGACACCGGGGAGCTGTTTTTT. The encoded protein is CASSTRTADTGELFF.